The TCR beta chain described here comes from a study of graft-versus-host responses after intestinal transplantation. The wider study: Every transplant recipient was induced with anti-thymocyte globulin, then maintained on tacrolimus and steroids for 2 to 4 years.

This clone was counted a few times. What it binds is not known. Method: immunoSEQ multiplex PCR; TCRdb's copy keeps in-frame clones and lacks some. The sample shows approximately 78,000 clones, roughly 84% of them seen only once. Broader study findings: Recipient marrow held GvH clones, some first seen in ileum or blood.

Sample: unstimulated CD8+ T cells sorted from spleen or lymph node cells, taken before transplant. This TCR was sampled from a human donor who was the organ donor for an intestinal transplant.

The chain's CDR3 is CASSRTGESTEAFF. In DNA, the CDR3 is TGTGCCAGCAGTAGGACAGGGGAAAGCACTGAAGCTTTCTTT. The V gene is TRBV6-4, the J gene TRBJ1-1, with 9 bases lining up with TRBD1. Looked up from germline, CDR1 is MRHNA and CDR2 is SNTAGT. The CDR3 spans 14 residues. V lost 5 bases and J lost 4; bases outside the gene matches: 5.